The T cell receptor (beta chain) described here comes from a study of cytomegalovirus exposure and HLA in healthy donors. Study results and limitations: A few of the chains that were CMV-associated were confirmed in vitro to be specific for CMV antigens. The listing of 150 to 200 TCR beta chains classed them as cytomegalovirus-associated.

TCRdb keeps only in-frame clones here, not all; method: immunoSEQ multiplex PCR. The sample has about 200,000 clones, about 90% seen once. Germline-derived CDR1 and CDR2 are SGHRS and YFSETQ. This CDR3 region has 12 residues. V gave up 0 bases and J gave up 5 bases, with 5 bases separating them. As regards this clone: As yet, its antigen is unknown.

Separation from the roughly 670-subject first cohort characterized the roughly 120-subject validation cohort, to which the donors belonged. This clonotype was obtained from a woman younger than 35 in good health and CMV-seronegative. The sample was PBMCs. The V gene is TRBV5-1, the J gene TRBJ1-1; no clear D gene. The CDR3 coding sequence is TGCGCCAGCAGCTTGGACGGGACTGAAGCTTTCTTT. Its protein product is CASSLDGTEAFF.